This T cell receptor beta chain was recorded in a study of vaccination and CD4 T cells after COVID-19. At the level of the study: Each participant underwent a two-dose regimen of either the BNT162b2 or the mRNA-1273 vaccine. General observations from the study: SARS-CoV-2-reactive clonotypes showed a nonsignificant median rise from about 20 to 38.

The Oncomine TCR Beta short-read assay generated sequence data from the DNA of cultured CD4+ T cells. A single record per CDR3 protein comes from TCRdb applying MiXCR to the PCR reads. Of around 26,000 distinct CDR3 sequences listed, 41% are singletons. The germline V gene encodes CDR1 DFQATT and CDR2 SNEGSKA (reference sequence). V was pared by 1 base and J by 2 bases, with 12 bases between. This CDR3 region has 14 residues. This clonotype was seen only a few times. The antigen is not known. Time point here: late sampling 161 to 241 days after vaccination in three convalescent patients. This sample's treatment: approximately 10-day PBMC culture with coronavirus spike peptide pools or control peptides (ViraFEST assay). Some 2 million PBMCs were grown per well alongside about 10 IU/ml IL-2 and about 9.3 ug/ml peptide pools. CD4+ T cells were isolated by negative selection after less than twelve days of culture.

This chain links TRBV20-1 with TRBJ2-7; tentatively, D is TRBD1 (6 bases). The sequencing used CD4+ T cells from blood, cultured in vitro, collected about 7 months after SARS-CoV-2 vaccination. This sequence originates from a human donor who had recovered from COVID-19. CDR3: CSARGGRGAYEQYF. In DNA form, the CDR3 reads TGCAGTGCTAGAGGTGGCAGGGGTGCCTACGAGCAGTACTTC.